Listed below are T cell receptor beta chains from one sample, sequenced in a study of blood T cell repertoires in COVID-19. Sequencing was performed with immunoSEQ multiplex PCR; in TCRdb, only in-frame clones are kept and a portion is missing. The table lists some 330,000 clones, 85% to 90% of them singletons. The material sequenced was PBMCs or T cells enriched from blood (not recorded which). These receptors were collected from a man aged 25-45 years who had recovered from COVID-19. CDR3s include the opening cysteine and the closing phenylalanine or tryptophan. Fields, in order: D gene, V gene, J gene, clone size, CDR3 protein, CDR3 DNA. A D gene is named only where the DNA matches it firmly. Only some rows state a clone size, as once, few, many or a class for expanded clones.

>NA|TRBV19|TRBJ2-3|NA
CASKELRSTDTQYF
TGTGCCAGTAAGGAGCTACGTAGCACAGATACGCAGTATTTT
>TRBD1|TRBV11-2|TRBJ2-3|NA
CASSLVRGRADTQYF
TGTGCCAGCAGCTTAGTAAGGGGGCGGGCAGATACGCAGTATTTT
>NA|TRBV12-3/TRBV12-4|TRBJ2-7|NA
CASSTGGHGEQYF
TGTGCCAGTTCAACCGGGGGTCACGGCGAGCAGTACTTC
>NA|TRBV20-1|TRBJ1-3|NA
CSASSGAGNTIYF
TGCAGTGCTAGTTCCGGGGCTGGAAACACCATATATTTT
>TRBD1|TRBV28|TRBJ2-1|NA
CASSYPRDRGGNEQFF
TGTGCCAGCAGTTATCCCCGGGACAGGGGGGGCAATGAGCAGTTCTTC
>NA|TRBV11-2|TRBJ1-2|NA
CASSLVRVGYTF
TGTGCCAGCAGCTTAGTCAGGGTTGGCTACACCTTC
>NA|TRBV5-3|TRBJ2-1|NA
CARSLSAGRIGAQFF
TGTGCCAGAAGCTTGTCGGCAGGGCGAATTGGAGCGCAGTTCTTC
>TRBD2|TRBV19|TRBJ2-2|NA
CASSIGSVLAGDGTGELFF
TGTGCCAGTAGTATAGGGTCAGTGCTAGCGGGAGATGGCACCGGGGAGCTGTTTTTT
>TRBD2|TRBV7-6|TRBJ2-7|NA
CASSLAGAGAYEQYF
TGTGCCAGCAGCTTAGCCGGCGCGGGAGCCTACGAGCAGTACTTC
>TRBD2|TRBV24-1|TRBJ2-3|NA
CATSGYGSGRKDTQYF
TGTGCCACCAGTGGGTACGGTAGCGGGAGAAAAGATACGCAGTATTTT
>TRBD2|TRBV5-4|TRBJ2-5|once
CASSLALPGLAGGETQYF
TGTGCCAGCAGCTTGGCCCTCCCCGGACTAGCGGGGGGAGAGACCCAGTACTTC
>TRBD1|TRBV7-6|TRBJ2-1|once
CASSETGSPYNEQFF
TGTGCCAGCAGCGAGACAGGGAGTCCTTACAATGAGCAGTTCTTC
>NA|TRBV30|TRBJ2-1|NA
CARKGYNEQFF
TGTGCTCGGAAGGGGTACAATGAGCAGTTCTTC
>TRBD1|TRBV7-9|TRBJ1-2|once
CASSPPGQGAEGYTF
TGTGCCAGCAGCCCCCCCGGACAGGGGGCAGAGGGCTACACCTTC
>TRBD2|TRBV2|TRBJ2-7|NA
CASRPGLAGGEQYF
TGTGCCAGCAGGCCGGGACTAGCGGGGGGTGAGCAGTACTTC
>TRBD2|TRBV7-8|TRBJ2-7|NA
CASSLIAGGQDEQYF
TGTGCCAGCAGCTTAATAGCGGGAGGACAGGACGAGCAGTACTTC
>NA|TRBV6-4|TRBJ1-1|few
CASSLTGNTEAFF
TGTGCCAGCAGCCTCACAGGGAACACTGAAGCTTTCTTT
>NA|TRBV19|TRBJ2-7|NA
CASSIVGSFNNEQYF
TGTGCCAGTAGTATAGTGGGCAGCTTTAATAACGAGCAGTACTTC
>NA|TRBV6-5|TRBJ1-6|once
CASSSRAQSYSPLHF
TGTGCCAGCAGTTCGAGAGCACAGAGCTATTCACCCCTCCACTTT
>TRBD1|TRBV7-2|TRBJ2-7|NA
CASSVGQGPYEQYF
TGTGCCAGCAGCGTCGGACAGGGTCCCTACGAGCAGTACTTC
>TRBD1|TRBV30|TRBJ2-1|once
CAWNRGGAYNEQFF
TGTGCCTGGAACAGGGGTGGGGCCTACAATGAGCAGTTCTTC
>TRBD1|TRBV20-1|TRBJ2-5|NA
CSASSGGLQETQYF
TGCAGTGCTAGTTCAGGGGGCCTGCAAGAGACCCAGTACTTC
>NA|TRBV5-8|TRBJ2-3|NA
CASSLVAPGVRDTQYF
TGTGCCAGCAGCTTGGTGGCGCCGGGGGTCCGGGATACGCAGTATTTT
>NA|TRBV3-1/TRBV3-2|TRBJ1-6|NA
CASSQADSGPLHF
TGTGCCAGCAGCCAAGCTGACAGTGGTCCCCTCCACTTT
>TRBD1|TRBV19|TRBJ1-2|NA
CASSPTGNYGYTF
TGTGCCAGTAGCCCGACAGGGAACTATGGCTACACCTTC
>NA|TRBV30|TRBJ1-1|NA
CAWSVGQTFMNTEAFF
TGTGCCTGGAGTGTAGGACAGACTTTCATGAACACTGAAGCTTTCTTT
>NA|TRBV6-2/TRBV6-3|TRBJ2-5|NA
CASSYSRVIETQYF
TGTGCCAGCAGTTACAGTCGGGTCATAGAGACCCAGTACTTC
>TRBD1|TRBV7-6|TRBJ2-7|NA
CASSSPRSRTGRFEQYF
TGTGCCAGCAGCTCACCTCGCAGCAGGACAGGGCGATTTGAGCAGTACTTC
>NA|TRBV28|TRBJ1-1|NA
CASSSPGMNTEAFF
TGTGCCAGCAGTTCTCCGGGGATGAACACTGAAGCTTTCTTT
>TRBD1|TRBV24-1|TRBJ2-1|NA
CATSALGTGGNFYNEQFF
TGTGCCACCAGTGCCTTAGGAACAGGGGGCAATTTCTACAATGAGCAGTTCTTC
>NA|TRBV27|TRBJ1-2|once
CASSFWRLDYGYTF
TGTGCCAGCAGTTTTTGGAGGTTGGACTATGGCTACACCTTC
>NA|TRBV4-1|TRBJ1-2|NA
CASSQTNRVGYTF
TGCGCCAGCAGCCAGACAAACAGGGTTGGCTACACCTTC
>NA|TRBV15|TRBJ2-1|NA
CATSTSPAGQSEQFF
TGTGCCACCAGCACTTCACCCGCCGGACAGTCTGAGCAGTTCTTC
>TRBD1|TRBV7-6|TRBJ1-5|NA
CASSLQRGAGTGFDQPQHF
TGTGCCAGCAGCTTACAACGGGGGGCCGGGACAGGTTTTGATCAGCCCCAGCATTTT
>NA|TRBV2|TRBJ1-4|NA
CASSDSSNEKLFF
TGTGCCAGCAGTGATAGCAGTAATGAAAAACTGTTTTTT
>TRBD2|TRBV6-5|TRBJ2-1|NA
CASSYSGLAGSQKQFF
TGTGCCAGCAGTTACTCTGGACTAGCGGGGTCCCAGAAGCAGTTCTTC
>TRBD1|TRBV19|TRBJ2-3|NA
CASSVHRDRPRTDTQYF
TGTGCCAGTAGTGTACACCGGGACAGGCCCCGTACAGATACGCAGTATTTT
>NA|TRBV3-1/TRBV3-2|TRBJ2-5|NA
CASSQAGFGQETQYF
TGTGCCAGCAGCCAAGCAGGGTTTGGGCAAGAGACCCAGTACTTC
>TRBD1|TRBV7-2|TRBJ1-2|NA
CASSAQTRGPGYTF
TGTGCCAGCAGCGCCCAGACAAGGGGGCCTGGCTACACCTTC
>NA|TRBV20-1|TRBJ2-3|NA
CSASGRDSHTDTQYF
TGCAGTGCTAGTGGCCGGGACTCTCACACAGATACGCAGTATTTT
>NA|TRBV12-3/TRBV12-4|TRBJ1-5|NA
CASSLGQAPQHF
TGTGCCAGCAGTTTGGGCCAGGCACCCCAGCATTTT
>NA|TRBV19|TRBJ2-3|NA
CASSIVGGATTDTQYF
TGTGCCAGTAGTATAGTCGGCGGGGCTACCACAGATACGCAGTATTTT
>TRBD1|TRBV19|TRBJ2-6|NA
CASSMTGASSGANVLTF
TGTGCCAGTAGTATGACAGGGGCGAGCTCTGGGGCCAACGTCCTGACTTTC
>NA|TRBV27|TRBJ1-1|NA
CASSRRDGSNTEAFF
TGTGCCAGCAGTAGGCGGGACGGATCGAACACTGAAGCTTTCTTT
>NA|TRBV3-1/TRBV3-2|TRBJ2-1|NA
CASKGRGNNNEQFF
TGTGCCAGCAAGGGCAGGGGAAATAACAATGAGCAGTTCTTC
>NA|TRBV9|TRBJ1-2|NA
CASSVDNDYGYTF
TGTGCCAGCAGCGTGGACAACGACTATGGCTACACCTTC
>NA|TRBV30|TRBJ1-6|NA
CAESGGLSSPLHF
TGTGCCGAAAGCGGGGGGCTGAGTTCACCCCTCCACTTT
>NA|TRBV10-3|TRBJ1-2|once
CAISESGGDYGYTF
TGTGCCATCAGTGAGTCGGGGGGGGACTATGGCTACACCTTC
>TRBD1|TRBV15|TRBJ2-5|once
CATSRDGTGGRTKGQETQYF
TGTGCCACCAGCAGAGATGGGACAGGGGGCAGGACTAAGGGGCAAGAGACCCAGTACTTC
>NA|TRBV7-9|TRBJ2-2|NA
CASSRGWAGELFF
TGTGCCAGCAGCCGAGGGTGGGCCGGGGAGCTGTTTTTT
>NA|TRBV27|TRBJ1-3|NA
CASRAGGSGNTIYF
TGTGCCAGCAGGGCGGGGGGGTCTGGAAACACCATATATTTT
>TRBD2|TRBV13|TRBJ2-7|NA
CASSLAGGEQYF
TGTGCCAGCAGCTTAGCGGGGGGCGAGCAGTACTTC
>NA|TRBV7-2|TRBJ1-1|few
CASSPRGGYTEAFF
TGTGCCAGCAGCCCCCGGGGGGGTTACACTGAAGCTTTCTTT
>NA|TRBV5-8|TRBJ1-3|NA
CASSLEPSSGNTIYF
TGTGCCAGCAGCTTGGAGCCCTCCTCTGGAAACACCATATATTTT
>TRBD1|TRBV5-1|TRBJ1-1|few
CASSTTGQGMNTEAFF
TGCGCCAGCAGCACAACGGGACAGGGAATGAACACTGAAGCTTTCTTT
>TRBD1|TRBV29-1|TRBJ1-1|NA
CSVRRQGPPEAFF
TGCAGCGTGCGTAGACAGGGGCCCCCTGAAGCTTTCTTT
>NA|TRBV12-3/TRBV12-4|TRBJ2-7|NA
CASSSYSYEQYF
TGTGCCAGCAGCTCTTACTCCTACGAGCAGTACTTC
>TRBD2|TRBV2|TRBJ2-5|NA
CASRLTGTSGRETQYF
TGTGCCAGCAGACTTACCGGGACTAGCGGGAGAGAGACCCAGTACTTC
>NA|TRBV5-4|TRBJ2-7|NA
CASSLGAGTSYEQYF
TGTGCCAGCAGCTTGGGGGCCGGAACCTCCTACGAGCAGTACTTC
>TRBD1|TRBV6-1|TRBJ1-2|few
CASSEAGGGGYTF
TGTGCCAGCAGTGAAGCAGGGGGCGGTGGCTACACCTTC